This is a list of T cell receptor beta chains from one sample in a study of blood T cell repertoires in COVID-19. Here immunoSEQ multiplex PCR was the method, and the copy in TCRdb shows in-frame clones only, minus some. In the table there are fewer than 350,000 clones, 90% of which are singletons. Sequencing was performed on peripheral blood. Receptor source: a woman in her twenties or thirties with COVID-19, enrolled during active disease. CDR3s include the opening cysteine and the closing phenylalanine or tryptophan. Each record gives: J gene, D gene, V gene, clone size, CDR3 protein, CDR3 DNA. The D gene is left open where the match is weak. Expanded clones get a size class; other rows say once, few or many, or leave the size out.

j_gene: TRBJ1-3; d_gene: NA; v_gene: TRBV1; abundance: NA; CDR3aa: CTSCQGGRVGDSGNTIYF; CDR3nt: TGCACCAGCTGCCAAGGGGGGAGGGTCGGAGACTCTGGAAACACCATATATTTT
j_gene: TRBJ2-2; d_gene: TRBD2; v_gene: TRBV29-1; abundance: NA; CDR3aa: CSVGQTLAGGTGELFF; CDR3nt: TGCAGCGTTGGGCAGACCTTAGCGGGAGGAACCGGGGAGCTGTTTTTT
j_gene: TRBJ2-1; d_gene: TRBD2; v_gene: TRBV5-1; abundance: NA; CDR3aa: CASSLGTSGRDNEQFF; CDR3nt: TGCGCCAGCAGCTTGGGGACTAGCGGGAGGGACAATGAGCAGTTCTTC
j_gene: TRBJ1-5; d_gene: NA; v_gene: TRBV9; abundance: once; CDR3aa: CASSPRGGFNQPQHF; CDR3nt: TGTGCCAGCAGCCCCCGAGGGGGATTCAATCAGCCCCAGCATTTT
j_gene: TRBJ2-7; d_gene: NA; v_gene: TRBV5-6; abundance: NA; CDR3aa: CASSSWGQSYEQYF; CDR3nt: TGTGCCAGCAGCAGCTGGGGGCAGTCCTACGAGCAGTACTTC
j_gene: TRBJ2-1; d_gene: TRBD2; v_gene: TRBV2; abundance: NA; CDR3aa: CASSEVGTSGRAFADNEQFF; CDR3nt: TGTGCCAGCAGTGAAGTTGGGACTAGCGGGAGGGCCTTCGCGGACAATGAGCAGTTCTTC
j_gene: TRBJ2-2; d_gene: TRBD1; v_gene: TRBV7-9; abundance: NA; CDR3aa: CASSSGQASNTGELFF; CDR3nt: TGTGCCAGCAGCTCGGGACAGGCATCGAACACCGGGGAGCTGTTTTTT
j_gene: TRBJ2-6; d_gene: TRBD1; v_gene: TRBV7-6; abundance: NA; CDR3aa: CASSPMDRGVSGANVLTF; CDR3nt: TGTGCCAGCAGCCCAATGGACAGGGGAGTTTCTGGGGCCAACGTCCTGACTTTC
j_gene: TRBJ2-5; d_gene: NA; v_gene: TRBV28; abundance: NA; CDR3aa: CASSFIREETQYF; CDR3nt: TGTGCCAGCAGTTTTATCAGGGAAGAGACCCAGTACTTC
j_gene: TRBJ2-1; d_gene: TRBD2; v_gene: TRBV5-8; abundance: NA; CDR3aa: CASSYFSGSSYNEQFF; CDR3nt: TGTGCCAGCAGCTATTTTAGCGGGAGCTCCTACAATGAGCAGTTCTTC
j_gene: TRBJ2-1; d_gene: TRBD1; v_gene: TRBV18; abundance: NA; CDR3aa: CASLPDRDSYNEQFF; CDR3nt: TGTGCCAGCCTACCAGACAGGGACTCCTACAATGAGCAGTTCTTC
j_gene: TRBJ1-2; d_gene: NA; v_gene: TRBV7-2; abundance: NA; CDR3aa: CASSLPQGSYYGYTF; CDR3nt: TGTGCCAGCAGCTTACCCCAGGGAAGTTACTATGGCTACACCTTC
j_gene: TRBJ1-1; d_gene: NA; v_gene: TRBV7-2; abundance: NA; CDR3aa: CASREQGGGTEAFF; CDR3nt: TGTGCCAGCAGGGAACAGGGTGGGGGCACTGAAGCTTTCTTT
j_gene: TRBJ1-4; d_gene: NA; v_gene: TRBV13; abundance: NA; CDR3aa: CASSAENNEKLFF; CDR3nt: TGTGCCAGCTCGGCGGAGAACAATGAAAAACTGTTTTTT
j_gene: TRBJ2-2; d_gene: TRBD1; v_gene: TRBV9; abundance: NA; CDR3aa: CASSVAGTGGNTGELFF; CDR3nt: TGTGCCAGCAGCGTAGCTGGTACAGGGGGGAACACCGGGGAGCTGTTTTTT
j_gene: TRBJ2-1; d_gene: NA; v_gene: TRBV5-4; abundance: NA; CDR3aa: CASSLDTEQFF; CDR3nt: TGTGCCAGCAGCTTGGACACAGAGCAGTTCTTC
j_gene: TRBJ2-3; d_gene: TRBD2; v_gene: TRBV7-9; abundance: NA; CDR3aa: CASSSGLAVADTQYF; CDR3nt: TGTGCCAGCAGCTCCGGACTAGCGGTCGCAGATACGCAGTATTTT
j_gene: TRBJ1-3; d_gene: NA; v_gene: TRBV7-2; abundance: NA; CDR3aa: CASSLVSADGNTIYF; CDR3nt: TGTGCCAGCAGCTTAGTTTCGGCGGATGGAAACACCATATATTTT
j_gene: TRBJ2-1; d_gene: NA; v_gene: TRBV19; abundance: NA; CDR3aa: CASSMVSRRNYNEQFF; CDR3nt: TGTGCCAGTAGTATGGTTTCCCGGAGAAACTACAATGAGCAGTTCTTC
j_gene: TRBJ2-3; d_gene: NA; v_gene: TRBV24-1; abundance: few; CDR3aa: CATSRGEGADTQYF; CDR3nt: TGTGCCACCTCCCGAGGAGAAGGCGCAGATACGCAGTATTTT
j_gene: TRBJ2-1; d_gene: NA; v_gene: TRBV1; abundance: once; CDR3aa: CTSSPASGRLGNEQFF; CDR3nt: TGCACCAGCAGCCCGGCTAGCGGGAGATTGGGTAATGAGCAGTTCTTC
j_gene: TRBJ2-1; d_gene: TRBD2; v_gene: TRBV30; abundance: NA; CDR3aa: CAWSMASGRRPRREQFF; CDR3nt: TGTGCCTGGAGTATGGCTAGCGGGAGGAGGCCGAGACGGGAGCAGTTCTTC
j_gene: TRBJ1-2; d_gene: NA; v_gene: TRBV9; abundance: NA; CDR3aa: CASSPTDSYGYTF; CDR3nt: TGTGCCAGCAGCCCCACGGACAGCTATGGCTACACCTTC
j_gene: TRBJ2-1; d_gene: TRBD1; v_gene: TRBV7-9; abundance: NA; CDR3aa: CASSSASGQGSVF; CDR3nt: TGTGCCAGCAGCTCTGCGTCAGGACAGGGGAGCGTCTTC
j_gene: TRBJ1-5; d_gene: TRBD1; v_gene: TRBV27; abundance: NA; CDR3aa: CASSLSVQGGLPQHF; CDR3nt: TGTGCCAGCAGTTTATCCGTGCAGGGGGGTCTGCCCCAGCATTTT
j_gene: TRBJ2-1; d_gene: NA; v_gene: TRBV11-2; abundance: once; CDR3aa: CASRGLMPDFYNEQFF; CDR3nt: TGTGCCAGCAGAGGACTCATGCCGGATTTTTACAATGAGCAGTTCTTC
j_gene: TRBJ2-3; d_gene: TRBD2; v_gene: TRBV28; abundance: NA; CDR3aa: CASSNGGGHTDTQYF; CDR3nt: TGTGCCAGCAGTAATGGGGGAGGGCACACAGATACGCAGTATTTT
j_gene: TRBJ2-2; d_gene: NA; v_gene: TRBV6-6; abundance: once; CDR3aa: CASGYGGANTGELFF; CDR3nt: TGTGCCAGCGGCTATGGAGGGGCGAACACCGGGGAGCTGTTTTTT
j_gene: TRBJ2-1; d_gene: TRBD2; v_gene: TRBV7-3; abundance: NA; CDR3aa: CASSPTGGGNEQFF; CDR3nt: TGTGCCAGCAGCCCCACTGGGGGGGGGAATGAGCAGTTCTTC
j_gene: TRBJ2-7; d_gene: TRBD1; v_gene: TRBV19; abundance: NA; CDR3aa: CASSSPTGPYEQYF; CDR3nt: TGTGCCAGTAGTTCCCCGACAGGGCCCTACGAGCAGTACTTC
j_gene: TRBJ2-5; d_gene: NA; v_gene: TRBV3-1/TRBV3-2; abundance: NA; CDR3aa: CASSQDLATTGETQYF; CDR3nt: TGTGCCAGCAGCCAAGATCTTGCGACTACTGGGGAGACCCAGTACTTC
j_gene: TRBJ1-5; d_gene: NA; v_gene: TRBV7-2; abundance: NA; CDR3aa: CASSLDRVQPQHF; CDR3nt: TGTGCCAGCAGCTTAGACAGGGTCCAGCCCCAGCATTTT
j_gene: TRBJ2-7; d_gene: TRBD1; v_gene: TRBV7-2; abundance: once; CDR3aa: CASSSRPGGGRYEQYF; CDR3nt: TGTGCCAGCAGCTCCCGACCAGGGGGCGGACGCTACGAGCAGTACTTC
j_gene: TRBJ1-1; d_gene: TRBD1; v_gene: TRBV5-1; abundance: NA; CDR3aa: CASSATTGGEDTEAFF; CDR3nt: TGCGCCAGCAGCGCAACGACAGGGGGCGAGGACACTGAAGCTTTCTTT
j_gene: TRBJ2-7; d_gene: TRBD1; v_gene: TRBV27; abundance: NA; CDR3aa: CASSSVRDRPTYEQYF; CDR3nt: TGTGCCAGCAGTTCCGTCCGGGACAGGCCCACCTACGAGCAGTACTTC
j_gene: TRBJ2-6; d_gene: TRBD1; v_gene: TRBV4-1; abundance: NA; CDR3aa: CASSQKRGPGANVLTF; CDR3nt: TGCGCCAGCAGCCAAAAAAGGGGGCCCGGGGCCAACGTCCTGACTTTC
j_gene: TRBJ1-1; d_gene: NA; v_gene: TRBV28; abundance: NA; CDR3aa: CASSTGTEAFF; CDR3nt: TGTGCCAGCAGCACAGGAACTGAAGCTTTCTTT
j_gene: TRBJ1-1; d_gene: NA; v_gene: TRBV5-8; abundance: once; CDR3aa: CASSLGRNTEAFF; CDR3nt: TGTGCCAGCAGCTTGGGTAGGAACACTGAAGCTTTCTTT
j_gene: TRBJ1-5; d_gene: NA; v_gene: TRBV19; abundance: NA; CDR3aa: CASSIEGGNQPQHF; CDR3nt: TGTGCCAGTAGTATTGAGGGAGGCAATCAGCCCCAGCATTTT
j_gene: TRBJ2-3; d_gene: TRBD2; v_gene: TRBV13; abundance: NA; CDR3aa: CASSHLLVSSGTAGTDTQYF; CDR3nt: TGTGCCAGCAGCCACCTCCTCGTATCTAGCGGGACTGCGGGCACAGATACGCAGTATTTT
j_gene: TRBJ2-1; d_gene: TRBD1; v_gene: TRBV11-1; abundance: once; CDR3aa: CASSEDRGIHNEQFF; CDR3nt: TGTGCCAGCAGCGAAGACAGGGGGATACACAATGAGCAGTTCTTC
j_gene: TRBJ2-1; d_gene: TRBD1; v_gene: TRBV9; abundance: NA; CDR3aa: CASSATGALSSYNEQFF; CDR3nt: TGTGCCAGCAGCGCCACAGGGGCCCTAAGCTCCTACAATGAGCAGTTCTTC
j_gene: TRBJ2-1; d_gene: TRBD2; v_gene: TRBV3-1/TRBV3-2; abundance: NA; CDR3aa: CASSPRVAGDVFEQFF; CDR3nt: TGTGCCAGCAGCCCCCGGGTAGCGGGAGATGTTTTTGAGCAGTTCTTC